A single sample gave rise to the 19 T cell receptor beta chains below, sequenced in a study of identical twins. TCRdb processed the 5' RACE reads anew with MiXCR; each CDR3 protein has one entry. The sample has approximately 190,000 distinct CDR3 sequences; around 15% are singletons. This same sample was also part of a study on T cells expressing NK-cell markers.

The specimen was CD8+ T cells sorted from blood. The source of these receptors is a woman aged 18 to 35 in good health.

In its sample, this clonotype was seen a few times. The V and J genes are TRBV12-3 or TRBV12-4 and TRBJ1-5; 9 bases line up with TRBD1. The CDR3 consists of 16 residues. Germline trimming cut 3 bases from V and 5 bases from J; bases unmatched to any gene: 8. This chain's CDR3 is CASSFAGTGNDQPQHF. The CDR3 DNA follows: TGTGCCAGCAGTTTCGCCGGGACAGGGAACGATCAGCCCCAGCATTTT.

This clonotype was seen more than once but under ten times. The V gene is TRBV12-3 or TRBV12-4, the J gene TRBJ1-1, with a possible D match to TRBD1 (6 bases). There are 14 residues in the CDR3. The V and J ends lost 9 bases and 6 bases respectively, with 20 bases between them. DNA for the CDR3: TGTGCCAGTGGCAGGGGATCGGATGGCGCTGAAGCTTTCTTT. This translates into CASGRGSDGAEAFF.

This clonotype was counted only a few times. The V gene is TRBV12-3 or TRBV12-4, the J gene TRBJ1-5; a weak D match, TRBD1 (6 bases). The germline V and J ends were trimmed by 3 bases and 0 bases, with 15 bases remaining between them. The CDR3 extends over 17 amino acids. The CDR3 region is CASSLGSGEYSNQPQHF. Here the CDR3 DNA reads TGTGCCAGCAGTTTGGGCTCAGGGGAATATAGCAATCAGCCCCAGCATTTT.

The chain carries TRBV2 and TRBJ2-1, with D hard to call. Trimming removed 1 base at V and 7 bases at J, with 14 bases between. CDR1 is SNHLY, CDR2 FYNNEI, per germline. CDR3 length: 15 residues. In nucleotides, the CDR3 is TGTGCCAGCAGTGAAGGGGGTGTGCTGGGGAATGAGCAGTTCTTC. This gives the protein CASSEGGVLGNEQFF.

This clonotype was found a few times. The CDR3 loop is CASRGQIMRQPQHF. CDR3 DNA: TGCGCCAGCCGGGGACAGATCATGCGCCAGCCCCAGCATTTT. The chain couples TRBV10-2 to TRBJ1-5, with TRBD1 matching over 7 bases. CDR1 and CDR2 from the germline V gene are WSHSY and SAAADI. V gave up 8 bases and J gave up 7 bases; unmatched junction bases: 11. The CDR3 is made up of 14 amino acids.

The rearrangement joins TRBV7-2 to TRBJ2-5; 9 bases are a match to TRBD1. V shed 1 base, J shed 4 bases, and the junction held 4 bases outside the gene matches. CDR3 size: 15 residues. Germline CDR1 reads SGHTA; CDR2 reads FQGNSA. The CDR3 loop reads CASSLVWGQGETQYF. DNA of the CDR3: TGTGCCAGCAGCTTAGTATGGGGACAGGGAGAGACCCAGTACTTC.

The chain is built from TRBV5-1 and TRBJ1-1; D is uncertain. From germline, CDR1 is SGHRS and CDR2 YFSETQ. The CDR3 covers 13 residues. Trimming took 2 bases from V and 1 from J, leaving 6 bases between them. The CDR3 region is CASSFGENTEAFF. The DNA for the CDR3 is TGCGCCAGCAGCTTCGGGGAGAACACTGAAGCTTTCTTT.

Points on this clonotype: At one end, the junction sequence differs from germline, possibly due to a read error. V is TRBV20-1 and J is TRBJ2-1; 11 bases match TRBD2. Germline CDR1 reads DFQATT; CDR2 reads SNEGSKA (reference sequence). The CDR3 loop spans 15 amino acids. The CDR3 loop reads CCARLAGNSYNEQFF. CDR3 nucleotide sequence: TGCTGTGCCCGACTAGCGGGGAACTCCTACAATGAGCAGTTCTTC.

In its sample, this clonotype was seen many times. For the CDR3, the DNA is TGTGCCAGCAGTTTAGCGCTCGCAGCTGAAGCTTTCTTT. Amino acids: CASSLALAAEAFF. V usage is TRBV12-3 or TRBV12-4 and J usage is TRBJ1-1; unclear D gene. CDR3 length: 13 residues. V lost 0 bases and J lost 6, with 8 bases in between.

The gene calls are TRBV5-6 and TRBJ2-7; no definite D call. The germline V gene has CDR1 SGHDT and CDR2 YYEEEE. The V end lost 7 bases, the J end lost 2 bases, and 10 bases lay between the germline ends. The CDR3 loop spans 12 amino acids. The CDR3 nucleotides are TGTGCCAGCGGAGACGGACCCTACGAGCAGTACTTC. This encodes CASGDGPYEQYF.

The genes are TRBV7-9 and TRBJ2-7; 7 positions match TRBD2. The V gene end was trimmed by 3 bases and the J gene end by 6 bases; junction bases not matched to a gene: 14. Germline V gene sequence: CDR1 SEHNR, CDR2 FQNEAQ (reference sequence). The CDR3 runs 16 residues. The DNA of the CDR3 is TGTGCCAGCAGCTTCCCGGGCGGGAGCGGGTGGGGCGAGCAGTACTTC. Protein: CASSFPGGSGWGEQYF.

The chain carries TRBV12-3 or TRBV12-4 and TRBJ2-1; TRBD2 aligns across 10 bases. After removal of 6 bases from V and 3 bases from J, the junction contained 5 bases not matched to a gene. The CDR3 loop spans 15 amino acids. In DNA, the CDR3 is TGTGCCAGCAGAACCAGCGGGAGGGTCTACAATGAGCAGTTCTTC. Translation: CASRTSGRVYNEQFF.

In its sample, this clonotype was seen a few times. The CDR3 DNA sequence: TGCAGTGCTCCGGGACTAGCGGGTCTAGGGGGAGATACGCAGTATTTT. Translating it yields CSAPGLAGLGGDTQYF. The V gene is TRBV20-1, the J gene TRBJ2-3; 12 positions agree with TRBD2. V was clipped by 5 bases and J by 5 bases; unmatched bases: 11. Germline V gene data show CDR1 as DFQATT and CDR2 as SNEGSKA (reference sequence). CDR3 length equals 16 residues.

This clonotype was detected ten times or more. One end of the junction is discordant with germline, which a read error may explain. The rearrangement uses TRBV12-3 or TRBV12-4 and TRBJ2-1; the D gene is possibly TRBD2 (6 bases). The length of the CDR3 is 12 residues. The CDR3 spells CASSLDYIEQFF. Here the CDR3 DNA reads TGTGCCAGCAGCCTGGACTACATTGAGCAGTTCTTC.

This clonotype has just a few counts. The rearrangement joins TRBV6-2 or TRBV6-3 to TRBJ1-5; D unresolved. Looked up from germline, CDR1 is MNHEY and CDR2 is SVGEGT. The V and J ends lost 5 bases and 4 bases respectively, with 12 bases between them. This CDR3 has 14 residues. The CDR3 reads CASSTNSRNQPQHF. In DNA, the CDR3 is TGTGCCAGCAGTACGAATTCCAGGAATCAGCCCCAGCATTTT.

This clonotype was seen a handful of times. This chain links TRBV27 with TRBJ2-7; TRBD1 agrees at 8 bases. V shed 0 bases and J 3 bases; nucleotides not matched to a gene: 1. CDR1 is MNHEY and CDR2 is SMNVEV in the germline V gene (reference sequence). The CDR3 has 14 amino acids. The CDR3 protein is CASSLSTGVYEQYF. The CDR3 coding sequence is TGTGCCAGCAGTTTATCGACAGGGGTCTACGAGCAGTACTTC.

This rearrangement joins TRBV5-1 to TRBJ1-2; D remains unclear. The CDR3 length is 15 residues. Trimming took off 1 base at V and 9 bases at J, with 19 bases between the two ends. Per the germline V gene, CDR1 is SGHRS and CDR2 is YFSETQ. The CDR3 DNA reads TGCGCCAGCAGCTTGTATCGGGCCAGGATCAGCAGCTACACCTTC. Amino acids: CASSLYRARISSYTF.

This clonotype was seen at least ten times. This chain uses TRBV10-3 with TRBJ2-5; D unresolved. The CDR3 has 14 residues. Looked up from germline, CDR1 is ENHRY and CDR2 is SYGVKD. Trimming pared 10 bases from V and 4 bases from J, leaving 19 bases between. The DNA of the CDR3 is TGTGCCACGAACGCGGACCTAGTAGGAGAGACCCAGTACTTC. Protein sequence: CATNADLVGETQYF.

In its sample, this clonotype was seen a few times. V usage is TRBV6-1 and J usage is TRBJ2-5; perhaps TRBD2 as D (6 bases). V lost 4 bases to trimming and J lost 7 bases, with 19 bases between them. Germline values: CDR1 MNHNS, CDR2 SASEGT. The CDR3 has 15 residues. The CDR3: CASSGAGSLLGTQYF. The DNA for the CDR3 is TGTGCCAGCAGTGGGGCGGGGAGCCTCCTAGGGACCCAGTACTTC.